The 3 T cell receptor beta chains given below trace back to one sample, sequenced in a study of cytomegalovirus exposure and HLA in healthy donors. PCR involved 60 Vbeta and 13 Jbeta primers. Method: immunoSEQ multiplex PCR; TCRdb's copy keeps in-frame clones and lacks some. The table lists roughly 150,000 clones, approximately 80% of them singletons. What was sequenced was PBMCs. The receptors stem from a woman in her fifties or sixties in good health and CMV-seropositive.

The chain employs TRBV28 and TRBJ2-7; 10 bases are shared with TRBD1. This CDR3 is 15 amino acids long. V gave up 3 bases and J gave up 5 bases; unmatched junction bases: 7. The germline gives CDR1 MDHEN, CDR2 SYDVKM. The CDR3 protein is CASSFGTGAPNEQYF. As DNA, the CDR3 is TGTGCCAGCAGTTTTGGGACAGGGGCACCCAACGAGCAGTACTTC.

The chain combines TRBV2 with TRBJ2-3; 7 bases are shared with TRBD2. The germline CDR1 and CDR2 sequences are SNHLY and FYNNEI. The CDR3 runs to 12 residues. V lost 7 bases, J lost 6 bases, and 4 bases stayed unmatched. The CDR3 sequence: CASTGRGDTQYF. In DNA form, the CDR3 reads TGTGCCAGCACCGGGCGGGGGGATACGCAGTATTTT.

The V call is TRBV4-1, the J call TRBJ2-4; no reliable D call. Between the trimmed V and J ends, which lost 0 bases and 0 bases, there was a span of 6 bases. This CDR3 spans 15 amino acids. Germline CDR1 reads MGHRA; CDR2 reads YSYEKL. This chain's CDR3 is CASSQDLLAKNIQYF. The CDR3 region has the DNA TGCGCCAGCAGCCAAGATCTCCTAGCCAAAAACATTCAGTACTTC.